This T cell receptor beta chain emerged from a study of identical twins. This clonotype was picked up a small number of times. Its antigen is not identified. Per germline, CDR1 SQVTM and CDR2 ANQGSEA. The ends lost 6 bases at V and 3 bases at J; junction bases unmatched: 11. The CDR3 covers 15 residues. General study points: Twins' excess sharing was less marked for out-of-frame beta sequences. There were fewer insertions in abundant cord blood beta clonotypes, but memory repertoires showed no such pattern. The study based its conclusions on cross-sectional statistical analysis and did not follow the same donors. Twin sharing of out-of-frame TCR alpha was underestimated by models in monozygotic pairs.

Using its own MiXCR run on the 5' RACE reads, TCRdb lists one record per CDR3 protein. The repertoire holds 700,000 or so distinct CDR3 sequences, with less than 10% as singletons. The same specimen was also included in a second study, on yellow fever vaccine responses in identical twins.

The receptor's source is a woman aged 18 to 35 in good health. The sequenced material came from PBMCs. The J gene is TRBJ2-7, the V gene TRBV29-1, with TRBD1 identical over 10 bases. DNA for the CDR3: TGCAGCGTAAGCTTGACCGGGACAGGGGACTACGAGCAGTACTTC. Its protein product is CSVSLTGTGDYEQYF.